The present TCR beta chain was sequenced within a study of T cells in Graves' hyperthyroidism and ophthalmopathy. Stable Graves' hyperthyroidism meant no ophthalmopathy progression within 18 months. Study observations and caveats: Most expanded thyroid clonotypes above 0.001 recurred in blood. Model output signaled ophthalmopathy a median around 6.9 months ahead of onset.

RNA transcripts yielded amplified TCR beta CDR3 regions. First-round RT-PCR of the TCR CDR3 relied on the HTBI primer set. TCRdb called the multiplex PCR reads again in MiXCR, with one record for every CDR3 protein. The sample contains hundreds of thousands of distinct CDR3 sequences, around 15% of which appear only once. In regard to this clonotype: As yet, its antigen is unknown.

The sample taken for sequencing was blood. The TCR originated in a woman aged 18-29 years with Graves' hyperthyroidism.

The CDR3 bases are TGCGCCAGCAGCGATGGACAGGGGACGTATGAGACCCAGTACTTC. Translation: CASSDGQGTYETQYF. The V gene is TRBV5-1, the J gene TRBJ2-5; 9 nucleotides match TRBD1. The CDR3 is 15 residues long. The V gene end was trimmed by 4 bases and the J gene end by 5 bases; junction bases not matched to a gene: 9. Germline CDR1 SGHRS, CDR2 YFSETQ.